A single sample gave rise to the 29 T cell receptor beta chains below, sequenced in a study of T cells after yellow fever vaccination (dated by TCRdb to about 2019). Libraries came from 5' RACE. TCRdb shows the sequencer as Illumina NovaSeq 6000. TCRdb reanalyzed the raw reads on its own, using fastp at Q25 for trimming and MiXCR for clone calling, and kept in-frame beta chains. Merged by CDR3 protein, the rows form single entries marked with the most common genes and DNA. This sample lists 250,000 to 300,000 distinct CDR3 sequences; under 9% were detected once. The top ten clonotypes cover 3% to 3.5% of the sample. The sample's treatment or condition label, decoded: live attenuated yellow fever vaccine strain. The material was CD4+ T cells sorted from PBMCs, obtained 5 days after the yellow fever booster vaccination. These receptors were collected from a man aged 18 to 29 who received the YFV17D yellow fever vaccine.

The V and J genes are TRBV2 and TRBJ2-1; either TRBD1 or TRBD2 may supply D (5 bases each). Germline CDR1 is SNHLY and CDR2 is FYNNEI. This CDR3 is built from 13 residues. Trimming left V 8 bases short and J 8 bases short, with 16 bases between. The chain's CDR3 is CASLRGRVDEQFF. For the CDR3, the DNA is TGTGCCAGCCTTCGGGGCCGGGTCGATGAGCAGTTCTTC.

V and J are TRBV20-1 and TRBJ2-7, with a possible D match to TRBD2 (6 bases). Germline V gene data show CDR1 as DFQATT and CDR2 as SNEGSKA (reference sequence). With 6 bases removed from V and 3 bases from J, the gap between germline ends came to 18 bases. The CDR3 totals 14 residues. The CDR3 sequence is CSAGGVGRNYEQYV. In DNA, the CDR3 is TGCAGTGCAGGAGGGGTGGGCAGAAACTACGAGCAGTACGTC.

This clonotype was recorded many times. The chain is built from TRBV10-3 and TRBJ2-5; weak D call: TRBD1 (6 bases). The germline CDR1 and CDR2 sequences are ENHRY and SYGVKD. Between the trimmed V and J ends, which lost 5 bases and 1 base, there was a span of 8 bases. This CDR3 has 13 amino acids. The CDR3 DNA is TGTGCCATCAGTAGGGACATCCAAGAGACCCAGTACTTC. Protein: CAISRDIQETQYF.

This clonotype was recorded many times. The chain couples TRBV6-2 or TRBV6-3 to TRBJ2-5, with D perhaps TRBD2 (5 bases). Germline CDR1 is MNHEY and CDR2 is SVGEGT. There are 13 residues in the CDR3. V was clipped by 10 bases and J by 4 bases, with 16 bases between them. Here the CDR3 reads CATFSGGGETQYF. CDR3 DNA: TGTGCCACCTTCTCAGGAGGTGGAGAGACCCAGTACTTC.

V is TRBV7-3 and J is TRBJ1-6; D gene unclear. Trimming took 0 bases from V and 9 from J, leaving 9 bases between them. This CDR3 spans 14 amino acids. The germline V gene has CDR1 SGHTA and CDR2 FQGTGA. This CDR3 is CASSLTLGPSPLHF. DNA for the CDR3: TGTGCCAGCAGCTTAACATTAGGGCCTTCACCCCTCCACTTT.

This clonotype came up a few times. CDR3 sequence reads: CSAGRGGKETQYF. Written as DNA, the CDR3 is TGCAGTGCTGGGCGGGGCGGGAAAGAGACCCAGTACTTC. The rearrangement uses TRBV20-1 and TRBJ2-5; a possible D gene is TRBD2 (6 bases). The CDR3 is 13 residues long. CDR1 and CDR2 (germline): DFQATT, SNEGSKA (reference sequence). The germline V and J ends were trimmed by 5 bases and 3 bases, with 13 bases remaining between them.

This clonotype was seen at least ten times. This chain joins TRBV18 and TRBJ2-7; D is possibly TRBD1 or TRBD2 (5 bases each). Germline V CDR1 and CDR2: KGHSH, LQKENI. Trimming stripped 1 base from V and 3 bases from J, with 13 bases between. CDR3 length: 15 residues. The CDR3 protein is CASSPRGVSLYEQYF. CDR3 sequence (DNA): TGTGCCAGCTCACCACGAGGGGTTTCCCTCTACGAGCAGTACTTC.

This clonotype has more than one count but fewer than ten. V usage is TRBV6-6 and J usage is TRBJ2-2; no firm D call. From germline, CDR1 is MNHNY and CDR2 SVGAGI (reference sequence). The CDR3 runs to 12 residues. Trimming left V 5 bases short and J 4 bases short, with 5 bases between. The CDR3 loop reads CASSGFTGELFF. The CDR3 DNA follows: TGTGCCAGCAGTGGTTTCACCGGGGAGCTGTTTTTT.

This clonotype has a handful of counts. The gene calls are TRBV6-6 and TRBJ2-7; D not certain. V was cut by 4 bases and J by 7 bases, with 14 bases left in between. In germline, CDR1 is MNHNY, CDR2 SVGAGI (reference sequence). CDR3 length equals 13 residues. The CDR3 nucleotides read TGTGCCAGCAGTTTATCCGGATGGGGAGAGCAGTACTTC. Its protein product is CASSLSGWGEQYF.

This clonotype has ten or more counts. The gene calls are TRBV5-1 and TRBJ2-1; D is unclear. V was shortened by 4 bases and J by 1 base, with 9 bases between the two germline ends. Germline loops: CDR1 SGHRS, CDR2 YFSETQ. This CDR3 contains 14 residues. As DNA, the CDR3 is TGCGCCAGCAGCGTGTACGGATCCTACAATGAGCAGTTCTTC. It encodes CASSVYGSYNEQFF.

This clonotype was recorded many times. V and J are TRBV5-4 and TRBJ2-5, with TRBD2 as a possible D gene (6 bases). V was shortened by 4 bases and J by 4 bases, with 11 bases between the two germline ends. The CDR3 totals 13 residues. Germline V gene lookup returns CDR1 SGHNT and CDR2 YYREEE (reference sequence). The CDR3 bases are TGTGCCAGCAGCCCACGGGGGTCAGAGACCCAGTACTTC. The encoded protein is CASSPRGSETQYF.

The chain uses TRBV29-1 and TRBJ1-2; 7 positions match TRBD1. Germline lookup yields CDR1 SQVTM and CDR2 ANQGSEA. CDR3 length: 14 amino acids. The V and J ends lost 5 bases and 6 bases, in that order; junction bases with no gene match: 12. The CDR3 protein is CSVPPPHRGNGYTF. CDR3 in DNA: TGCAGCGTTCCCCCCCCTCACAGGGGTAATGGCTACACCTTC.

Only a few counts were recorded for this clonotype. The V and J genes are TRBV18 and TRBJ1-5; 9 bases are a match to TRBD1. V shed 3 bases and J 4 bases; nucleotides not matched to a gene: 4. Looked up from germline, CDR1 is KGHSH and CDR2 is LQKENI. The CDR3 length is 15 residues. The chain's CDR3 is CASSPRGQGNQPQHF. As DNA, the CDR3 is TGTGCCAGCTCACCTCGCGGACAGGGGAATCAGCCCCAGCATTTT.

The V call is TRBV20-1, the J call TRBJ2-3; D is unclear. Trimming left V 3 bases short and J 1 base short, with 11 bases between. CDR1 is DFQATT, CDR2 SNEGSKA, per germline (reference sequence). There are 14 residues in the CDR3. CDR3 region: CSASDPPRTDTQYF. The CDR3 region has the DNA TGCAGTGCTAGTGACCCTCCTCGCACAGATACGCAGTATTTT.

The sample holds many counts of this clonotype. The chain couples TRBV11-2 to TRBJ1-4; weak D call: TRBD1 (6 bases). CDR1 and CDR2 from the germline V gene are SGHAT and FQNNGV. This CDR3 spans 15 amino acids. V gave up 5 bases and J gave up 0 bases, with 10 bases separating them. The CDR3: CASSGGGPTNEKLFF. The CDR3 DNA reads TGTGCCAGCAGCGGAGGGGGTCCAACTAATGAAAAACTGTTTTTT.

There are a few counts of this clonotype. The CDR3 loop is CAISPGTSSYEQYF. The DNA for the CDR3 is TGTGCCATCAGCCCCGGGACTAGCTCCTACGAGCAGTACTTC. The J gene is TRBJ2-7, the V gene TRBV10-3, with 8 bases aligning to TRBD2. The V and J ends lost 6 bases and 0 bases, in that order; junction bases with no gene match: 4. Germline loops: CDR1 ENHRY, CDR2 SYGVKD. CDR3 length equals 14 residues.

The J gene is TRBJ2-1, the V gene TRBV19; TRBD1 matches at 7 bases. The CDR3 contains 16 residues. Losses at the gene ends were 4 bases for V and 7 bases for J; bases not matched to a gene: 13. CDR1 and CDR2 from the germline V gene are LNHDA and SQIVND (reference sequence). CDR3 in DNA: TGTGCCAGTAGTACATCGAACCCGGGACAGAGAAATGAGCAGTTCTTC. Its protein is CASSTSNPGQRNEQFF.

The chain links TRBV5-1 to TRBJ2-5; D is perhaps TRBD2 (5 bases). Germline V gene lookup returns CDR1 SGHRS and CDR2 YFSETQ. The V and J ends lost 2 bases and 4 bases respectively, with 12 bases between them. The CDR3 is 14 residues long. The CDR3 is CASSFLDAGETQYF. DNA for the CDR3: TGCGCCAGCAGCTTCCTCGATGCGGGAGAGACCCAGTACTTC.

This clonotype was observed many times. This chain joins TRBV7-9 and TRBJ1-1; TRBD1 might be the D (6 bases). CDR1 and CDR2 from the germline V gene are SEHNR and FQNEAQ (reference sequence). The CDR3 sequence is 15 residues long. Deletions cut 5 bases from V and 3 bases from J, with 16 bases between. CDR3 region: CASSNRGRGDTEAFF. CDR3 in DNA: TGTGCCAGCAGCAACCGGGGGCGCGGGGACACTGAAGCTTTCTTT.

This clonotype was observed a handful of times. This rearrangement joins TRBV5-4 to TRBJ2-3; D is perhaps TRBD1 (5 bases). Germline V gene data show CDR1 as SGHNT and CDR2 as YYREEE (reference sequence). V shed 0 bases and J shed 5 bases, with 13 bases lying between them. The CDR3 is 15 amino acids. The CDR3, as DNA: TGTGCCAGCAGCTTGGCCTTGGGGCTCGAAGATACGCAGTATTTT. Residues: CASSLALGLEDTQYF.

The chain couples TRBV4-3 to TRBJ2-1; weak D call: TRBD1 (6 bases). Germline values: CDR1 LGHNA, CDR2 YSLEER. This CDR3 region has 16 residues. V lost 0 bases and J lost 5, with 14 bases in between. CDR3 sequence reads: CASSQDSWTANNEQFF. CDR3 DNA: TGCGCCAGCAGCCAAGATTCGTGGACAGCGAACAATGAGCAGTTCTTC.

This clonotype was counted between two and nine times. The chain carries TRBV20-1 and TRBJ1-6; D may be TRBD1 (5 bases). The CDR3 sequence is 13 residues long. Trimming took off 5 bases at V and 7 bases at J, with 12 bases between the two ends. Germline CDR1 is DFQATT and CDR2 is SNEGSKA (reference sequence). DNA of the CDR3: TGCAGTGCTGCCAGTCAGGGAAATTCACCCCTCCACTTT. Encoded protein: CSAASQGNSPLHF.

The chain couples TRBV18 to TRBJ2-7, with 7 nucleotides matching TRBD2. The CDR3 totals 13 residues. J gave up 7 bases and V 3 bases, and 6 bases lay outside the gene matches. Germline V gives CDR1 KGHSH, CDR2 LQKENI. The DNA of the CDR3 is TGTGCCAGCTCACCCCCTGGGGGGGATGAGCAGTACGTC. Translation gives CASSPPGGDEQYV.

The gene calls are TRBV5-6 and TRBJ1-1; D perhaps matches TRBD1 (5 bases). Germline CDR1 SGHDT, CDR2 YYEEEE. CDR3 length: 19 amino acids. V lost 2 bases, J lost 1 base, and 24 bases lay in between. The CDR3, as DNA: TGTGCCAGCAGCTTTCCCCCTGTGTTGGGGGGTCCGTGGAACACTGAAGCTTTCTTT. Translated, it gives CASSFPPVLGGPWNTEAFF.

This clonotype was seen at least ten times. The rearrangement links TRBV7-9 to TRBJ2-7; D is unclear. Germline V lookup: CDR1 SEHNR, CDR2 FQNEAQ (reference sequence). This CDR3 spans 14 amino acids. Trimming took off 1 base at V and 2 bases at J, with 9 bases between the two ends. The CDR3 DNA reads TGTGCCAGCAGCTTAGTTACTCCCGCCTACGAGCAGTACTTC. As protein: CASSLVTPAYEQYF.

This clonotype has more than one count but fewer than ten. The rearrangement links TRBV6-2 or TRBV6-3 to TRBJ2-6; D uncertain. CDR1 and CDR2 from the germline V gene are MNHEY and SVGEGT. The CDR3 is 13 amino acids. Trimming stripped 5 bases from V and 12 bases from J, with 14 bases between. The CDR3 sequence: CASSPTSSTVLTF. The CDR3, as DNA: TGTGCCAGCAGTCCTACATCTTCGACCGTCCTGACTTTC.

V gene TRBV6-5 combines with J gene TRBJ1-6, with no clear D. Trimming removed 0 bases at V and 11 bases at J, with 8 bases between. The CDR3 contains 13 residues. Germline V gene sequence: CDR1 MNHEY, CDR2 SVGAGI. The CDR3 coding sequence is TGTGCCAGCAGTTACTCGAATGTTCCACCCCTCCACTTT. This codes for CASSYSNVPPLHF.

This clonotype has at least ten counts. The rearrangement uses TRBV5-4 and TRBJ1-2, with a tentative D call TRBD1 (6 bases). This CDR3 is 14 amino acids long. Germline values: CDR1 SGHNT, CDR2 YYREEE (reference sequence). V dropped 4 bases and J dropped 4 bases, with 14 bases sitting between them. The DNA for the CDR3 is TGTGCCAGCAGCCCAACAGGGTCAGGCTATGGCTACACCTTC. Residues: CASSPTGSGYGYTF.

This clonotype was recorded many times. V and J are TRBV5-1 and TRBJ2-7; D call uncertain. The CDR3 length is 11 residues. Germline CDR1 is SGHRS and CDR2 is YFSETQ. V lost 2 bases and J 3 bases, leaving 3 bases between the germline ends. The CDR3 nucleotides are TGCGCCAGCAGCTTCCTCTACGAGCAGTACGTC. Residues: CASSFLYEQYV.